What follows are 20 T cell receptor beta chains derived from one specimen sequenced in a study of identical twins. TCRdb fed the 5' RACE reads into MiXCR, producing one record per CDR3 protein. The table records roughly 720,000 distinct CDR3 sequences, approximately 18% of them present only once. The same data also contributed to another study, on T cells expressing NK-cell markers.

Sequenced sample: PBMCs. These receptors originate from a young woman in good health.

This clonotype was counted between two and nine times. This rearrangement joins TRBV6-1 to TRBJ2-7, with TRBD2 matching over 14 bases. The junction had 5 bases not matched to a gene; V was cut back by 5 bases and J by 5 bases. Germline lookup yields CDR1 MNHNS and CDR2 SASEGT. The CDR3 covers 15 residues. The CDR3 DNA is TGTGCCAGCAGTCAGGGACTAGCGGGGGACGACGAGCAGTACTTC. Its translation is CASSQGLAGDDEQYF.

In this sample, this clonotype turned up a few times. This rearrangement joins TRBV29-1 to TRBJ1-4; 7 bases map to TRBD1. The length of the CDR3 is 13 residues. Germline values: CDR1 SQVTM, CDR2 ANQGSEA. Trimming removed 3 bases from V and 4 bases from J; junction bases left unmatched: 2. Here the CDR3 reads CSVEGQSNEKLFF. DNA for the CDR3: TGCAGCGTTGAGGGACAGAGTAATGAAAAACTGTTTTTT.

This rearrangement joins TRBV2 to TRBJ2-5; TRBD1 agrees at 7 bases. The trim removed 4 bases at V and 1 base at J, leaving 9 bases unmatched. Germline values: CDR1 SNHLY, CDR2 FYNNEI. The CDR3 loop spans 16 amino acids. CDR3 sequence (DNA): TGTGCCAGCAGTGGGGACAGTGGGTTACGCCAAGAGACCCAGTACTTC. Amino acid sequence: CASSGDSGLRQETQYF.

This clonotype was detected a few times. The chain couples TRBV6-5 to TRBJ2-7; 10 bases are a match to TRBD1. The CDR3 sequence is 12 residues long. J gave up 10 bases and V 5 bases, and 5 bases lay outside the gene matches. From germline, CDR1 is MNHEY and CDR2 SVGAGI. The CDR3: CASSRTGGDQYF. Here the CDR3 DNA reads TGTGCCAGCAGTAGGACAGGGGGGGACCAGTACTTC.

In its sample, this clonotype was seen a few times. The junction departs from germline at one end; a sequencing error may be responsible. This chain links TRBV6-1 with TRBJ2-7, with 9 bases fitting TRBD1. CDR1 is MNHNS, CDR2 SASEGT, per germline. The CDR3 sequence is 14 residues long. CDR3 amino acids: CASSKAQGASEQYF. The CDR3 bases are TGTGCCAGCAGTAAAGCACAGGGGGCGTCTGAGCAGTACTTC.

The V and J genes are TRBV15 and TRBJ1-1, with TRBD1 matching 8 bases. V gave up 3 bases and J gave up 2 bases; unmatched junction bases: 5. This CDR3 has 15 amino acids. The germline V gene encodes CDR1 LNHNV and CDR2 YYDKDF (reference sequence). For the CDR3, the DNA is TGTGCCACCAGCAGCTTTGGACAGGGAAACACTGAAGCTTTCTTT. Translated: CATSSFGQGNTEAFF.

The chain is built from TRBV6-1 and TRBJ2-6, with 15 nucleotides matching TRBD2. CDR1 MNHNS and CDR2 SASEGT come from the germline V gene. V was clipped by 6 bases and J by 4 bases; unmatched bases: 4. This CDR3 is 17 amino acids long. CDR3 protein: CASRGTSGGSGANVLTF. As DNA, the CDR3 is TGTGCCAGCAGGGGGACTAGCGGGGGGTCGGGGGCCAACGTCCTGACTTTC.

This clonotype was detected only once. The CDR3 is CASSHGLAGGPPNEQFF. The CDR3 DNA reads TGTGCCAGCTCCCACGGACTAGCGGGAGGCCCCCCAAATGAGCAGTTCTTC. This rearrangement joins TRBV18 to TRBJ2-1; 14 bases fit TRBD2. Germline assignment: CDR1 KGHSH and CDR2 LQKENI. The CDR3 covers 17 residues. Losses at the gene ends were 6 bases for V and 7 bases for J; bases not matched to a gene: 11. The complete variable domain, with remaining parts taken from reference TRBV18 and TRBJ2-1, reads NAGVMQNPRHLVRRRGQEARLRCSPMKGHSHVYWYRQLPEEGLKFMVYLQKENIIDESGMPKERFSAEFPKEGPSILRIQQVVRGDSAAYFCASSHGLAGGPPNEQFFGPGTRLTVL.

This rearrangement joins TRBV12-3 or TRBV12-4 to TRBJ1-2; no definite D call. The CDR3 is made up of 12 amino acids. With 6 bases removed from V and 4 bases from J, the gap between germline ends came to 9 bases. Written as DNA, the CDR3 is TGTGCCAGCAGCTGGGATTTCTATGGCTACACCTTC. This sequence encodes CASSWDFYGYTF.

CDR3 loop: CASSESGRPYNEQFF. The CDR3 DNA reads TGCGCCAGCAGTGAGTCGGGGCGACCCTACAATGAGCAGTTCTTC. V usage is TRBV10-2 and J usage is TRBJ2-1; TRBD1 is a possible D gene (5 bases). Germline-derived CDR1 and CDR2 are WSHSY and SAAADI. Deletions cut 0 bases from V and 2 bases from J, with 8 bases between. This CDR3 is built from 15 residues.

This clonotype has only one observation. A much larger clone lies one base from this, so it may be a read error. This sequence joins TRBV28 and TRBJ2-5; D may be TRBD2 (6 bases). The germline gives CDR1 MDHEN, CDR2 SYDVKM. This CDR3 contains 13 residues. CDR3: CASGLGGTETQYF. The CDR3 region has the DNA TGTGCCAGCGGTTTAGGAGGGACTGAGACCCAGTACTTC.

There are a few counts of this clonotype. The CDR3 is CASSPATGGSYEQYF. In DNA form, the CDR3 reads TGTGCCAGCAGCCCAGCCACAGGGGGCTCCTACGAGCAGTACTTC. This chain joins TRBV7-9 and TRBJ2-7, with 8 bases fitting TRBD1. Losses at the gene ends were 5 bases for V and 0 bases for J; bases not matched to a gene: 6. Germline CDR1 is SEHNR and CDR2 is FQNEAQ (reference sequence). The CDR3 covers 15 residues.

CDR3 nucleotides: TGTGCCAGTGGACAGGGAAGGGAGCCCCAGCATTTT. This sequence encodes CASGQGREPQHF. The chain recombines TRBV6-1 with TRBJ1-5, with TRBD1 matching 8 bases. The CDR3 loop spans 12 amino acids. The germline V gene encodes CDR1 MNHNS and CDR2 SASEGT. The V and J ends lost 9 bases and 8 bases, in that order; junction bases with no gene match: 6.

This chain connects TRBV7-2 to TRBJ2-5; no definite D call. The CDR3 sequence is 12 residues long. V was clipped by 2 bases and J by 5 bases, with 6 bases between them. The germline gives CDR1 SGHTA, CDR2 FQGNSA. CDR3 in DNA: TGTGCCAGCAGCTTAATATTGGAGACCCAGTACTTC. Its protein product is CASSLILETQYF.

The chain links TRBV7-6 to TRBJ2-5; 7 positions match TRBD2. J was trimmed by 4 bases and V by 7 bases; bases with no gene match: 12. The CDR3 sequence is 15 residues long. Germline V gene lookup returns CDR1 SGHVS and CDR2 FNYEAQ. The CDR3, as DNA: TGTGCCAGCATATCTAAGCCGGGGGGACGAGAGACCCAGTACTTC. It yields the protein CASISKPGGRETQYF.

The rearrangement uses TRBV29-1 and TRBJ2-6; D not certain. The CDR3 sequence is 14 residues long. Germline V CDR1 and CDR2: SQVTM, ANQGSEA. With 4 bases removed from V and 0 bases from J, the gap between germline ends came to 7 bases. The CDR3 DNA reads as TGCAGCGTTGCCCAGAGCTCTGGGGCCAACGTCCTGACTTTC. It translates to CSVAQSSGANVLTF.

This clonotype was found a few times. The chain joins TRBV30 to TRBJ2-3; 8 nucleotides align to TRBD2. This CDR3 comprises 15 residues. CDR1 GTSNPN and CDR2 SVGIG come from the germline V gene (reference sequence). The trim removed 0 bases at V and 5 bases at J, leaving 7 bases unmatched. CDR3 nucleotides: TGTGCCTGGAGTGTCGAGCGGGAGTGGATAGATACGCAGTATTTT. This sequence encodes CAWSVEREWIDTQYF.

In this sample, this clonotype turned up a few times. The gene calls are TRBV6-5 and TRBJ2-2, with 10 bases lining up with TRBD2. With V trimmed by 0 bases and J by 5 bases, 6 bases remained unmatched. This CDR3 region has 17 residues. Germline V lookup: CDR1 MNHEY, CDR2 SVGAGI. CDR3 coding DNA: TGTGCCAGCAGTTACTCGGGGGAGACTAGCGGGACCGGGGAGCTGTTTTTT. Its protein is CASSYSGETSGTGELFF.

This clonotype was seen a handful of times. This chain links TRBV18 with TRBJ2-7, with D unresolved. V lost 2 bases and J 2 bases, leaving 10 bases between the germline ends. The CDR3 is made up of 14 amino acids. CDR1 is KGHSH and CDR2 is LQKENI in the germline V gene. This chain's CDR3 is CASSPGPATYEQYF. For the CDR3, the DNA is TGTGCCAGCTCACCAGGACCGGCCACCTACGAGCAGTACTTC.

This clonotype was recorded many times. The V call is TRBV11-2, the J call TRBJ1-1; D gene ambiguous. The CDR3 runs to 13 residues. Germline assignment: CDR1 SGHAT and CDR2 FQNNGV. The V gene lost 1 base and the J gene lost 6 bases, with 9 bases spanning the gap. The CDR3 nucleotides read TGTGCCAGCAGCTTAGTATGGGTCGCTGAAGCTTTCTTT. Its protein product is CASSLVWVAEAFF.